Listed below are T cell receptor beta chains from one sample, sequenced in a study of T cell changes during pregnancy in multiple sclerosis. Profiling relied on immunoSEQ multiplex PCR, and the TCRdb table lists in-frame clones only, not all of them. The table records just under 80,000 clones, roughly 93% of them present only once. Specimen: peripheral blood, collected in the second trimester of pregnancy. These receptors were obtained from a female donor in good health, enrolled as a control in a pregnancy study. CDR3s include the opening cysteine and the closing phenylalanine or tryptophan. A D gene is named only where the DNA matches it firmly. Some rows mark clone size as missing; the rest say once, few, many or name a class of expanded clone.

D | J | size | V | DNA | CDR3
. | TRBJ2-1 | once | TRBV2 | TGTGCCAGCAGTGTACAGATTTACAATGAGCAGTTCTTC | CASSVQIYNEQFF
. | TRBJ1-5 | . | TRBV7-9 | TGTGCCAGCAGCCCAGTAGGGGCCCGGGGGCAGCCCCAGCATTTT | CASSPVGARGQPQHF
TRBD1 | TRBJ1-2 | . | TRBV16 | TGTGCCAGCAGCCGGTCCGGGACAGCTAACTATGGCTACACCTTC | CASSRSGTANYGYTF
TRBD2 | TRBJ2-3 | . | TRBV7-2 | TGTGCCAGCAGGCGTAGCGGGGGCCCTCGATTTTTCACAGATACGCAGTATTTT | CASRRSGGPRFFTDTQYF
. | TRBJ1-1 | . | TRBV4-3 | TGCGCCAGCAGCCAGAGAAGGGAACATAGCGTTGAAGCTTTCTTT | CASSQRREHSVEAFF
. | TRBJ1-1 | . | TRBV7-6 | TGTGCCAGCAGCTTAATGGAGAGCACTGAAGCTTTCTTT | CASSLMESTEAFF
TRBD2 | TRBJ2-1 | . | TRBV7-2 | TGTGCCAGCAGCTATAGCGGGGGGGCCTACAATGAGCAGTTCTTC | CASSYSGGAYNEQFF
. | TRBJ1-1 | . | TRBV27 | TGTGCCAGCAGTCTACAGGGCTACGGTGAAGCTTTCTTT | CASSLQGYGEAFF
TRBD1 | TRBJ1-1 | . | TRBV5-8 | TGTGCCAGCAGCACAGGGACAGTCACTGAAGCTTTCTTT | CASSTGTVTEAFF
. | TRBJ2-2 | . | TRBV11-2 | TGTGCCAGCAGCTTAGAGGGCAGGGACACCGGGGAGCTGTTTTTT | CASSLEGRDTGELFF
TRBD1 | TRBJ2-2 | . | TRBV19 | TGTGCCAGTAGTAGAACAGGGGCGGACACCGGGGAGCTGTTTTTT | CASSRTGADTGELFF
. | TRBJ2-7 | . | TRBV9 | TGTGCCAGCAGCCCCCGGGACAAGGCCTACGAGCAGTACTTC | CASSPRDKAYEQYF
. | TRBJ1-1 | . | TRBV19 | TGTGCCAGTAGTCTATACAGGGACACTGAAGCTTTCTTT | CASSLYRDTEAFF
. | TRBJ2-2 | . | TRBV9 | TGTGCCAGCAGCGTAGACAGCCCGAGCACCGGGGAGCTGTTTTTT | CASSVDSPSTGELFF
TRBD1 | TRBJ2-1 | . | TRBV4-2 | TGTGCCAGCAGCCGCCGGGACAGGGGGTGGAATGAGCAGTTCTTC | CASSRRDRGWNEQFF
TRBD1 | TRBJ2-7 | . | TRBV18 | TGTGCCAGCTCACGGGACAGGTCCTCCTACGAGCAGTACTTC | CASSRDRSSYEQYF
. | TRBJ1-6 | . | TRBV18 | TGTGCCAGCTCATCCACTTTGGATTCACCCCTCCACTTT | CASSSTLDSPLHF
. | TRBJ2-7 | . | TRBV7-3 | TGTGCCAGCAGCTTATACGGGGGACCCTACGAGCAGTACTTC | CASSLYGGPYEQYF
TRBD2 | TRBJ2-7 | . | TRBV18 | TGTGCCAGCTCACCTAGCGGGGGCTACGAGCAGTACTTC | CASSPSGGYEQYF
TRBD2 | TRBJ2-3 | once | TRBV6-1 | TGTGCCAGCAGTGGCGGGGGGGCCACAGATACGCAGTATTTT | CASSGGGATDTQYF
. | TRBJ1-4 | . | TRBV30 | TGTGCCTGGAGCCCCAGGCAGACCGAAAAACTGTTTTTT | CAWSPRQTEKLFF
. | TRBJ2-3 | once | TRBV27 | TGTGCCAGCAGTCGCGTGACAGATACGCAGTATTTT | CASSRVTDTQYF
. | TRBJ1-1 | once | TRBV4-3 | TGCGCCAGCAGCCGGACAAGTAGTGGGGCGGATGAAGCTTTCTTT | CASSRTSSGADEAFF
TRBD2 | TRBJ2-7 | . | TRBV5-1 | TGCGCCAGCAGCCCGGGAGGGGAAGTCTACGAGCAGTACTTC | CASSPGGEVYEQYF
. | TRBJ2-7 | . | TRBV4-3 | TGCGCCAGCAGCCAAGAAAAGCGGATTTCCTACGAGCAGTACTTC | CASSQEKRISYEQYF
TRBD1 | TRBJ2-6 | once | TRBV10-1 | TGCGCCGGGGACAGCTACTCTGGGGCCAACGTCCTGACTTTC | CAGDSYSGANVLTF
. | TRBJ2-1 | once | TRBV4-3 | TGCGCCAGCAGCCAAGTCTACGCCACCTACAATGAGCAGTTCTTC | CASSQVYATYNEQFF
TRBD1 | TRBJ2-7 | . | TRBV6-5 | TGTGCCAGCAGTCTGACAGGGGTTGTTTACGAGCAGTACTTC | CASSLTGVVYEQYF
TRBD1 | TRBJ1-6 | . | TRBV18 | TGTGCCAGCTCTCCTGGGACAGTGGTTAATTCACCCCTCCACTTT | CASSPGTVVNSPLHF
. | TRBJ1-2 | . | TRBV4-2 | TGTGCCAGCAGCCAAGCCAAGGACAGTCAGTACTATGGCTACACCTTC | CASSQAKDSQYYGYTF
TRBD1 | TRBJ2-7 | . | TRBV10-3 | TGTGCCATCAGTGGGACAGGGGAAGGGTACGAGCAGTACTTC | CAISGTGEGYEQYF
. | TRBJ1-2 | . | TRBV18 | TGTGCCAGCTCGCACAGTGCTAACTATGGCTACACCTTC | CASSHSANYGYTF
. | TRBJ1-1 | . | TRBV4-2 | TGTGCCAGCAGCCAAGCTCAGGGCATGAACACTGAAGCTTTCTTT | CASSQAQGMNTEAFF
. | TRBJ2-7 | . | TRBV5-1 | TGCGCCAGCAGCTTGGCCGGGACTTCCGAGCAGTACTTC | CASSLAGTSEQYF
TRBD1 | TRBJ1-5 | few | TRBV19 | TGTGCCAGTAGTTCGACAGGGTGGGCTCAGCCCCAGCATTTT | CASSSTGWAQPQHF
TRBD2 | TRBJ2-3 | once | TRBV6-1 | TGTGCCAGCAGTACCGGGACTAGCGGTACAGATACGCAGTATTTT | CASSTGTSGTDTQYF
. | TRBJ1-2 | . | TRBV30 | TGTGCCTGGAGGGGAGACATCTATGGCTACACCTTC | CAWRGDIYGYTF
. | TRBJ1-1 | few | TRBV30 | TGTGCCTGGGCCGCAGGGACTGAAGCTTTCTTT | CAWAAGTEAFF
. | TRBJ1-5 | . | TRBV19 | TGTGCCAGTAGTGCAACAGGGTTTGGTCAGCCCCAGCATTTT | CASSATGFGQPQHF
. | TRBJ2-7 | . | TRBV21-1 | TGTGCCAGCCGGGACAGGGAGGTGAGGGAGCAGTACTTC | CASRDREVREQYF
TRBD1 | TRBJ1-1 | . | TRBV5-1 | TGCGCCAGCAACCCGACAGGGGCGACTGAAGCTTTCTTT | CASNPTGATEAFF
. | TRBJ1-2 | . | TRBV14 | TGTGCCAGCAGCCAGTCGGGGACACAGGGCTACACCTTC | CASSQSGTQGYTF
TRBD1 | TRBJ2-7 | . | TRBV19 | TGTGCCAGTAGTACCCGGGACAGGGGCGTGGAGCAGTACTTC | CASSTRDRGVEQYF
. | TRBJ1-3 | . | TRBV11-2 | TGTGCCAGCAGCTTAGTACAGATTACCTCTGGAAACACCATATATTTT | CASSLVQITSGNTIYF
TRBD1 | TRBJ1-4 | . | TRBV4-1 | TGCGCCAGCAGCCAAGCCCTAATTACAGGGGGATGGAATGAAAAACTGTTTTTT | CASSQALITGGWNEKLFF
TRBD2 | TRBJ2-1 | once | TRBV5-1 | TGCGCCAGCAGCCCGGAGGCTAGCGGGAGCTCCTACAATGAGCAGTTCTTC | CASSPEASGSSYNEQFF
. | TRBJ1-5 | . | TRBV18 | TGTGCCAGCTCACCTCAGGGAAACGGCAATCAGCCCCAGCATTTT | CASSPQGNGNQPQHF
. | TRBJ1-5 | . | TRBV2 | TGTGCCAGCAGTCAACAGGGATTCGATCAGCCCCAGCATTTT | CASSQQGFDQPQHF
. | TRBJ2-3 | . | TRBV19 | TGTGCCAGTAGCCTAAGGGAGGGGGTGGTGGCAGATACGCAGTATTTT | CASSLREGVVADTQYF
TRBD2 | TRBJ2-7 | . | TRBV7-2 | TGTGCCAGCAGCGAGACTAGCGGGGGGGTTGAGCAGTACTTC | CASSETSGGVEQYF
TRBD1 | TRBJ1-1 | . | TRBV7-2 | TGTGCCAGCAGCCCGATTCGACAGGGGGCTGAAGCTTTCTTT | CASSPIRQGAEAFF
. | TRBJ2-3 | . | TRBV10-3 | TGTGCCGCCTCGACTAGTTCGGATACGCAGTATTTT | CAASTSSDTQYF
TRBD2 | TRBJ2-1 | . | TRBV15 | TGTGCCACCAGCAGAGATCTGGGACTAAACGACAATGAGCAGTTCTTC | CATSRDLGLNDNEQFF
TRBD2 | TRBJ2-2 | once | TRBV25-1 | TGTGCCAGCAGTGCGGCGGGGGGAAACACCGGGGAGCTGTTTTTT | CASSAAGGNTGELFF
. | TRBJ1-3 | . | TRBV27 | TGTGCCAGCAGTTTGCAGGGTGCGTCTGGAAACACCATATATTTT | CASSLQGASGNTIYF
. | TRBJ2-3 | . | TRBV9 | TGTGCCAGCAGCACCCGGGACACTAGAACAGATACGCAGTATTTT | CASSTRDTRTDTQYF
TRBD2 | TRBJ2-4 | . | TRBV19 | TGTGCCAGTAGTATATGGCCAGCGGGGGGTCCCATTCAGTACTTC | CASSIWPAGGPIQYF
. | TRBJ2-2 | . | TRBV7-2 | TGTGCCAGCAGCTTACTCACCGGGGAGCTGTTTTTT | CASSLLTGELFF
. | TRBJ2-5 | . | TRBV7-8 | TGTGCCAGCAGCTTAGCCTTCGAGGGATTAACCGGACAAGAGACCCAGTACTTC | CASSLAFEGLTGQETQYF